One sample yielded the 19 T cell receptor beta chains listed below, sequenced in a study of CD8 T cell repertoires and HIV-1 epitope variants. These TCRs are of unknown antigen specificity. The repertoire was sequenced with immunoSEQ multiplex PCR; TCRdb's copy has only in-frame clones and lacks some. This sample has several thousand clones, with around 65% found just once. Sample: cultured CD8+ T cells derived from PBMCs. The receptors shown here come from a male donor with HIV.

The V gene is TRBV14, the J gene TRBJ2-7, with 8 bases that match TRBD1. Germline CDR1 is SGHDN and CDR2 is FVKESK. V lost 6 bases and J lost 3; bases outside the gene matches: 4. The CDR3 sequence is 13 residues long. This CDR3 reads CASRWTGNYEQYF. The CDR3, as DNA: TGTGCCAGCAGGTGGACAGGGAACTACGAGCAGTACTTC.

V usage is TRBV2 and J usage is TRBJ2-7, with TRBD1 identical over 11 bases. This CDR3 contains 15 residues. The trim removed 0 bases at V and 7 bases at J, leaving 5 bases unmatched. In germline, CDR1 is SNHLY, CDR2 FYNNEI. This chain's CDR3 is CASSEAGQGAWEQYF. CDR3 DNA: TGTGCCAGCAGTGAAGCTGGACAGGGGGCGTGGGAGCAGTACTTC.

The chain couples TRBV4-1 to TRBJ2-5; D is possibly TRBD1 (6 bases). The J call is in doubt because the DNA end fits TRBJ2-7 better. The V gene's germline CDR1 is MGHRA and CDR2 YSYEKL. This CDR3 is built from 15 residues. Here the CDR3 reads CASSQDRGLSYEQYF. In nucleotides, the CDR3 is TGCGCCAGCAGCCAAGACAGGGGTCTCTCCTACGAGCAGTACTTC.

CDR3 region: CASSEGDTGELFF. DNA for the CDR3: TGTGCCAGCAGTGAGGGGGACACCGGGGAGCTGTTTTTT. The chain uses TRBV6-4 and TRBJ2-2; D could derive from TRBD1 or TRBD2 (5 bases each). Germline V gives CDR1 MRHNA, CDR2 SNTAGT. The V end was cut by 3 bases, the J end by 3 bases, with 5 bases between. This CDR3 has 13 amino acids.

In its sample, this clone was seen a few times. The chain uses TRBV4-3 and TRBJ1-2; no firm D call. From germline, CDR1 is LGHNA and CDR2 YSLEER. V lost 0 bases, J lost 0 bases, and 11 bases lay in between. The CDR3 length is 16 residues. CDR3 coding DNA: TGCGCCAGCAGCCAAGAACATGCCGGGGCTAACTATGGCTACACCTTC. The encoded protein is CASSQEHAGANYGYTF.

The table lists this clone with a few counts. In DNA form, the CDR3 reads TGTGCCACCTCCGCGGGGGGCGAGCAGTACTTC. Residues: CATSAGGEQYF. The gene calls are TRBV10-3 and TRBJ2-7; 8 bases map to TRBD2. J gave up 6 bases and V 10 bases, and 5 bases lay outside the gene matches. The CDR3 consists of 11 residues. From germline, CDR1 is ENHRY and CDR2 SYGVKD.

V is TRBV5-8 and J is TRBJ1-3; D unclear. Germline lookup yields CDR1 SGHTS and CDR2 YDEGEE. With 0 bases removed from V and 1 base from J, the gap between germline ends came to 5 bases. This CDR3 has 14 amino acids. The DNA for the CDR3 is TGTGCCAGCAGCTTGGAACCTTCTGGAAACACCATATATTTT. Protein product: CASSLEPSGNTIYF.

The chain uses TRBV11-2 and TRBJ2-2; D not certain. From germline, CDR1 is SGHAT and CDR2 FQNNGV. This CDR3 spans 14 amino acids. V lost 1 base to trimming and J lost 5 bases, with 8 bases between them. This chain's CDR3 is CASSLVRKTGELFF. The CDR3 DNA sequence: TGTGCCAGCAGCTTAGTTAGGAAAACCGGGGAGCTGTTTTTT.

The chain uses TRBV6-5 and TRBJ2-7, with D unresolved. V lost 6 bases and J lost 5, with 11 bases in between. The CDR3 totals 12 residues. Germline loops: CDR1 MNHEY, CDR2 SVGAGI. CDR3 nucleotides: TGTGCCAGCAGCCCCCCGGGCCACGAGCAGTACTTC. The encoded protein is CASSPPGHEQYF.

The chain has TRBV7-9 and TRBJ2-3; D assignment may be TRBD1 or TRBD2 (5 bases each). V lost 0 bases and J 2 bases, leaving 15 bases between the germline ends. The CDR3 loop spans 17 amino acids. Germline V gene lookup returns CDR1 SEHNR and CDR2 FQNEAQ (reference sequence). The DNA for the CDR3 is TGTGCCAGCAGCTTAGCTACTTCTGGGGGAAACACAGATACGCAGTATTTT. It yields the protein CASSLATSGGNTDTQYF.

This clone was detected once. The chain couples TRBV2 to TRBJ1-1, with D uncertain. V was clipped by 3 bases and J by 5 bases, with 4 bases between them. The CDR3 extends over 11 amino acids. Germline V gene data show CDR1 as SNHLY and CDR2 as FYNNEI. This CDR3 reads CASSDDTEAFF. The CDR3, as DNA: TGTGCCAGCAGTGATGATACTGAAGCTTTCTTT.

This clone came up a few times. The chain carries TRBV10-3 and TRBJ1-6; D gene unclear. V lost 6 bases, J lost 7 bases, and 13 bases lay in between. Germline V gene sequence: CDR1 ENHRY, CDR2 SYGVKD. There are 14 residues in the CDR3. CDR3 amino acids: CAISTPGENSPLHF. The CDR3 coding sequence is TGTGCCATCAGCACCCCGGGAGAAAATTCACCCCTCCACTTT.

V gene TRBV11-2 combines with J gene TRBJ2-2; 10 bases agree with TRBD1. The CDR3 loop spans 15 amino acids. Germline loops: CDR1 SGHAT, CDR2 FQNNGV. The V gene end was trimmed by 4 bases and the J gene end by 4 bases; junction bases not matched to a gene: 3. The chain's CDR3 is CASSYRQGATGELFF. The CDR3 DNA is TGTGCCAGCAGCTACCGACAGGGGGCCACCGGGGAGCTGTTTTTT.

The chain couples TRBV27 to TRBJ2-2; D call uncertain. V gave up 4 bases and J gave up 11 bases, with 11 bases separating them. Germline lookup yields CDR1 MNHEY and CDR2 SMNVEV (reference sequence). The CDR3 runs to 12 residues. The CDR3 DNA sequence: TGTGCCAGCAGTTACGATGGAAGTGAGCTGTTTTTT. Amino acids: CASSYDGSELFF.

The CDR3 DNA reads TGTGCCAGCAGCTTGGTGCAGGCCAATGAGCAGTTCTTC. Translation gives CASSLVQANEQFF. V and J are TRBV5-6 and TRBJ2-1; no clear D. This CDR3 is built from 13 residues. V lost 0 bases and J 6 bases, leaving 7 bases between the germline ends. CDR1 and CDR2 (germline): SGHDT, YYEEEE.

This clone has only one observation. V usage is TRBV28 and J usage is TRBJ2-1, with a weak D call TRBD1 (6 bases). V was trimmed by 5 bases and J by 5 bases, leaving 16 bases between them. The V gene's germline CDR1 is MDHEN and CDR2 SYDVKM. This CDR3 region has 15 residues. In DNA, the CDR3 is TGTGCCAGCAGTCCTACCGGGACACCGGACAATGAGCAGTTCTTC. Translated: CASSPTGTPDNEQFF.

This clone is medium-sized (0.01 to 0.1%) in the sample. The J gene is TRBJ2-3, the V gene TRBV7-2; D remains ambiguous. The CDR3 sequence is 14 residues long. Germline CDR1 SGHTA, CDR2 FQGNSA. The V end was cut by 4 bases, the J end by 3 bases, with 11 bases between. CDR3 region: CASSSVLATDTQYF. DNA for the CDR3: TGTGCCAGCAGCTCCGTACTGGCGACAGATACGCAGTATTTT.

V usage is TRBV7-6 and J usage is TRBJ1-3; D gene uncertain. Germline CDR1 is SGHVS and CDR2 is FNYEAQ. The CDR3 totals 18 residues. Trimming cost V 1 base and J 0 bases, with 16 bases left between them. The CDR3 nucleotides read TGTGCCAGCAGCTTAGGGAGAGGTCAGAGGCTCTCTGGAAACACCATATATTTT. Encoded protein: CASSLGRGQRLSGNTIYF.

V is TRBV5-6 and J is TRBJ1-1; no reliable D call. The germline V gene has CDR1 SGHDT and CDR2 YYEEEE. With 0 bases removed from V and 0 bases from J, the gap between germline ends came to 0 bases. CDR3 length equals 12 residues. Written as DNA, the CDR3 is TGTGCCAGCAGCTTGGTGAACACTGAAGCTTTCTTT. Its translation is CASSLVNTEAFF. Together with reference TRBV5-6 and TRBJ1-1, the CDR3 gives the full variable domain: DAGVTQSPTHLIKTRGQQVTLRCSPKSGHDTVSWYQQALGQGPQFIFQYYEEEERQRGNFPDRFSGHQFPNYSSELNVNALLLGDSALYLCASSLVNTEAFFGQGTRLTVV.